This T cell receptor beta chain was profiled in a study of T cells in Graves' hyperthyroidism and ophthalmopathy. RNA transcripts provided the source from which TCR beta CDR3 regions were amplified. First-round RT-PCR with HTBI primers amplified the TCR CDR3 region. Each CDR3 protein is one row after TCRdb ran MiXCR on the multiplex PCR reads. This table has fewer than 400,000 distinct CDR3 sequences, over 15% appearing once. In this sample, this clonotype turned up many times. Per germline, CDR1 MNHNS and CDR2 SASEGT. The V and J ends lost 7 bases and 1 base respectively, with 16 bases between them. CDR3 size: 16 residues.

This TCR was recovered from a man under 40 with Graves' hyperthyroidism. Input material: blood. The rearrangement uses TRBV6-1 and TRBJ2-2; the D gene is possibly TRBD1 (6 bases). The CDR3 DNA follows: TGTGCCAGCATCGATCCAACCAGGGGGAACACCGGGGAGCTGTTTTTT. Protein: CASIDPTRGNTGELFF.